The 13 T cell receptor beta chains given below trace back to one sample, sequenced in a study of blood T cell repertoires in COVID-19. Only in-frame clones appear in the TCRdb table, and some are missing; sequencing was by immunoSEQ multiplex PCR. The sample holds more than 95,000 clones; 82% are singletons and the top ten take 18%. What was sequenced was peripheral blood. The source of these receptors is an elderly man with acute or convalescent COVID-19.

The gene calls are TRBV6-5 and TRBJ1-2; perhaps TRBD1 as D (6 bases). This CDR3 is 14 amino acids long. Germline V CDR1 and CDR2: MNHEY, SVGAGI. Between the trimmed V and J ends, which lost 7 bases and 5 bases, there was a span of 17 bases. The DNA for the CDR3 is TGTGCCAGCAAGTCGGGGGGCGCAGGGTATGGCTACACCTTC. It is translated as CASKSGGAGYGYTF.

This chain uses TRBV5-1 with TRBJ2-7; D might be TRBD2 (6 bases). Per the germline V gene, CDR1 is SGHRS and CDR2 is YFSETQ. The V end was cut by 0 bases, the J end by 3 bases, with 7 bases between. The CDR3 runs to 13 residues. The CDR3: CASSLGAGYEQYF. As DNA, the CDR3 is TGCGCCAGCAGCTTGGGAGCGGGCTACGAGCAGTACTTC.

The chain employs TRBV7-8 and TRBJ2-1; D not certain. Trimming removed 0 bases from V and 5 bases from J, with 5 bases in between. CDR1 and CDR2 from the germline V gene are SGHVS and FQNEAQ. CDR3 size: 13 residues. This chain's CDR3 is CASSLAQNNEQFF. The CDR3 nucleotides are TGTGCCAGCAGCTTAGCACAAAACAATGAGCAGTTCTTC.

The chain recombines TRBV29-1 with TRBJ1-4; D is possibly TRBD1 (6 bases). The CDR3 contains 16 residues. From germline, CDR1 is SQVTM and CDR2 ANQGSEA. Trimming took 7 bases from V and 2 from J, leaving 20 bases between them. CDR3 amino acids: CSALGGHGLTNEKLFF. The CDR3 DNA sequence: TGCAGCGCCCTAGGGGGACACGGCTTGACTAATGAAAAACTGTTTTTT.

The rearrangement uses TRBV27 and TRBJ1-5, with D unclear. The CDR3 has 12 residues. Trimming removed 3 bases from V and 9 bases from J, with 9 bases in between. Germline V gives CDR1 MNHEY, CDR2 SMNVEV (reference sequence). CDR3 nucleotide sequence: TGTGCCAGCAGTTTCCGCGGCTCGCCCCAGCATTTT. It specifies CASSFRGSPQHF.

This clone occurred a few times. This chain uses TRBV3-1 (or the pseudogene TRBV3-2) with TRBJ2-3, with no clear D. The CDR3 length is 13 residues. Trimming pared 1 base from V and 3 bases from J, leaving 5 bases between. Germline V gives CDR1 LGHDT, CDR2 YNNKEL (reference sequence). CDR3 sequence reads: CASSQVLTDTQYF. The CDR3 DNA sequence: TGTGCCAGCAGCCAAGTCTTGACAGATACGCAGTATTTT.

The V call is TRBV21-1, the J call TRBJ2-3; the table calls TRBD2, which could not be checked here. TRBV21-1 is shown as a pseudogene. There are 14 residues in the CDR3. CDR3 amino acids: CASSKRGGADTQYF. DNA for the CDR3: TGTGCCAGCAGCAAACGCGGGGGGGCAGATACGCAGTATTTT.

The V and J genes are TRBV27 and TRBJ2-7; weak D call: TRBD2 (5 bases). Germline loops: CDR1 MNHEY, CDR2 SMNVEV (reference sequence). Trimming shortened V by 6 bases and J by 2 bases, and 14 bases separated the two germline ends. This CDR3 has 14 residues. CDR3 coding DNA: TGTGCCAGCAGGGCAATCGGGAATACCTACGAGCAGTACTTC. Translation gives CASRAIGNTYEQYF.

The chain uses TRBV7-2 and TRBJ1-5; 9 bases map to TRBD1. Germline CDR1 and CDR2: SGHTA and FQGNSA. V was pared by 5 bases and J by 4 bases, with 6 bases of the junction left unmatched. CDR3 length: 15 residues. Written as DNA, the CDR3 is TGTGCCAGCAGCAAGGACAGGGGTGGTAATCAGCCCCAGCATTTT. Protein sequence: CASSKDRGGNQPQHF.

The chain couples TRBV19 to TRBJ2-2, with TRBD1 identical over 9 bases. This CDR3 contains 16 residues. Germline CDR1 is LNHDA and CDR2 is SQIVND (reference sequence). V lost 3 bases and J lost 4; bases outside the gene matches: 6. The CDR3 loop reads CASSIYGQGFTGELFF. For the CDR3, the DNA is TGTGCCAGTAGTATTTACGGACAGGGGTTCACCGGGGAGCTGTTTTTT.

The chain combines TRBV4-3 with TRBJ2-3; the D is unclear. V was shortened by 4 bases and J by 4 bases, with 9 bases between the two germline ends. The CDR3 extends over 13 amino acids. In germline, CDR1 is LGHNA, CDR2 YSLEER. The CDR3 DNA is TGCGCCAGCAGCCTTTATTCCTCAGATACGCAGTATTTT. Its translation: CASSLYSSDTQYF.

The V call is TRBV15, the J call TRBJ2-1, with TRBD2 identical over 14 bases. The junction had 12 bases not matched to a gene; V was cut back by 3 bases and J by 8 bases. Germline-derived CDR1 and CDR2 are LNHNV and YYDKDF (reference sequence). The CDR3 is 18 residues long. CDR3 loop: CATSSLGLAGGRLDEQFF. The CDR3 coding sequence is TGTGCCACCAGCAGCCTAGGACTAGCGGGAGGCCGGTTAGATGAGCAGTTCTTC.

This clone was recorded a few times. V and J are TRBV11-2 and TRBJ2-3; TRBD2 agrees at 15 bases. Germline V gene lookup returns CDR1 SGHAT and CDR2 FQNNGV. The CDR3 contains 18 residues. V trimming: 4 bases; J trimming: 6 bases; junction bases outside the gene matches: 11. The CDR3 sequence: CASSSPGLAGGGGDTQYF. Written as DNA, the CDR3 is TGTGCCAGCAGCTCCCCCGGACTAGCGGGGGGGGGAGGGGATACGCAGTATTTT.